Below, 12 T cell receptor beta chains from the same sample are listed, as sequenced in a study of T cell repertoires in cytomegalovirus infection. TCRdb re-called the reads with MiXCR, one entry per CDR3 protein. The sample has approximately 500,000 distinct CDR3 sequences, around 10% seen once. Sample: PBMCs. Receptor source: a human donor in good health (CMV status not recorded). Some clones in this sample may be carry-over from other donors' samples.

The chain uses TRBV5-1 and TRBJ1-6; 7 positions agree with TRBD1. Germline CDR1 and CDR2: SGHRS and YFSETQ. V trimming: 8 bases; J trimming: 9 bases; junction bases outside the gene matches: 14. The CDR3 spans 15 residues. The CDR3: CASDAGTAFGSPLHF. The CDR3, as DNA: TGCGCCAGTGACGCCGGGACAGCCTTCGGTTCACCCCTCCACTTT.

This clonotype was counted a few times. The CDR3 region has the DNA TGCAGTGCTAGGCGGGACAGGTCGTCCCTCTTCTTTAATGAGCAGTACTTC. Protein sequence: CSARRDRSSLFFNEQYF. The chain uses TRBV20-1 and TRBJ2-7, with 8 bases that match TRBD1. Per germline, CDR1 DFQATT and CDR2 SNEGSKA (reference sequence). The CDR3 is 17 amino acids. Trimming at V came to 3 bases and at J to 7 bases, leaving 20 bases not matched to a gene.

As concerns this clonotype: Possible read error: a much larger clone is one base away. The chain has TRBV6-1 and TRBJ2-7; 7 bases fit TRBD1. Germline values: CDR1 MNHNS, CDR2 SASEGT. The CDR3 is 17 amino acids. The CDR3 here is CASSEVWQGEGYYEQDF. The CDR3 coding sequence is TGTGCCAGCAGTGAAGTATGGCAGGGGGAAGGGTACTACGAGCAGGACTTC.

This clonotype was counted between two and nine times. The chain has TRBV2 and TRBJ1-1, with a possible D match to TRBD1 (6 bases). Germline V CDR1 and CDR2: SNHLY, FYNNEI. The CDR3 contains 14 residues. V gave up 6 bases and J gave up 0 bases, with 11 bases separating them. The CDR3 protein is CASRSTGLNTEAFF. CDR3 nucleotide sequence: TGTGCCAGCAGGAGTACAGGGTTGAACACTGAAGCTTTCTTT.

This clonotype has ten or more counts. In DNA, the CDR3 is TGTGCCAGCTTCAGCAGCGGGGGGATGGCCACAGATACGCAGTATTTT. This gives the protein CASFSSGGMATDTQYF. The chain couples TRBV2 to TRBJ2-3, with 9 nucleotides matching TRBD2. Germline trimming cut 8 bases from V and 2 bases from J; bases unmatched to any gene: 11. This CDR3 is built from 16 residues. Germline CDR1 and CDR2: SNHLY and FYNNEI.

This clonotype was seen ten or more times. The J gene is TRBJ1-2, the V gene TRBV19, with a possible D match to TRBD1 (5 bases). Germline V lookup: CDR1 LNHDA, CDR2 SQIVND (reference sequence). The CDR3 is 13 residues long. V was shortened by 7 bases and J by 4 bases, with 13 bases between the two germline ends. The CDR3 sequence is CASTRGQGYGYTF. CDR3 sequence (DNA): TGTGCCAGTACCCGAGGGCAGGGCTATGGCTACACCTTC.

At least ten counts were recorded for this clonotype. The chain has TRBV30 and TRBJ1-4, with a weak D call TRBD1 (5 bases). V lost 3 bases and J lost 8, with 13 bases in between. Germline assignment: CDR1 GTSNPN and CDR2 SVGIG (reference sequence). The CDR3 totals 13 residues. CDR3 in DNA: TGTGCCTGGAGCGCCGGGACCCAGGAAAAACTGTTTTTT. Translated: CAWSAGTQEKLFF.

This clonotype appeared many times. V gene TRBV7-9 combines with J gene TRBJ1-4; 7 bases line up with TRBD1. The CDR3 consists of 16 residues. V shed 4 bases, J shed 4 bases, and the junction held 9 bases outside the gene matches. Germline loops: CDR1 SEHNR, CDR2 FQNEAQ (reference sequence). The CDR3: CASSSAGTANNEKLFF. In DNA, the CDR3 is TGTGCCAGCAGCTCCGCCGGGACAGCTAATAATGAAAAACTGTTTTTT.

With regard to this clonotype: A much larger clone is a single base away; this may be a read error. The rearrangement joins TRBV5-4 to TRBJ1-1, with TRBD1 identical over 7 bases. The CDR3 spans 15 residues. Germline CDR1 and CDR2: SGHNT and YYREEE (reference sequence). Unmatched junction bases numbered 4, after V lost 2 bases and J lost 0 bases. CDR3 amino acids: CASSLQQGMNTEAFF. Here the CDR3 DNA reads TGTGCCAGCAGCTTACAACAGGGGATGAACACTGAAGCTTTCTTT.

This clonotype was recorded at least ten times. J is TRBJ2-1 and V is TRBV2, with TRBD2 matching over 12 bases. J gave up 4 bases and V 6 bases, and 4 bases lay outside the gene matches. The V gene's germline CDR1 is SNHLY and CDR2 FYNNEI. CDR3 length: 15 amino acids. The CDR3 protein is CASSGLAGIYNEQFF. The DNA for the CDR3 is TGTGCCAGCAGCGGACTAGCGGGGATTTACAATGAGCAGTTCTTC.

The CDR3 DNA follows: TGCGCCAGCAGCCAAGATCCCGACCCTGGTTCCTATAATTCACCCCTCCACTTT. Residues: CASSQDPDPGSYNSPLHF. The chain joins TRBV4-1 to TRBJ1-6; D not resolved. V lost 0 bases and J 1 base, leaving 13 bases between the germline ends. CDR3 length: 18 amino acids. Germline V gives CDR1 MGHRA, CDR2 YSYEKL.

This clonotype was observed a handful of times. This chain's CDR3 is CASRGQGTTEAFF. CDR3 DNA: TGTGCCAGTAGAGGTCAGGGGACCACTGAAGCTTTCTTT. This chain joins TRBV19 and TRBJ1-1; maybe TRBD1 (6 bases). The CDR3 runs to 13 residues. The germline CDR1 and CDR2 sequences are LNHDA and SQIVND (reference sequence). The ends were cut back, 6 bases at V and 4 bases at J, with 12 bases in the middle.